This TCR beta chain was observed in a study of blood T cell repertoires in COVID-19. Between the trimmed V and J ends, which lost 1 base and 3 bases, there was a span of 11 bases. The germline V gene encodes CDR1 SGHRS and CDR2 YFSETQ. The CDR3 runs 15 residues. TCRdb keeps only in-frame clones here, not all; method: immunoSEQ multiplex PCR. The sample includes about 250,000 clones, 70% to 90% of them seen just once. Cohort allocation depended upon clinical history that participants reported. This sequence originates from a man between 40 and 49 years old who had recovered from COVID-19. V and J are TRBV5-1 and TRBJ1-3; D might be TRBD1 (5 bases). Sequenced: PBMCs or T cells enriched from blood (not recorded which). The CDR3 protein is CASSLRQGNGNTIYF. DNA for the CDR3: TGCGCCAGCAGCTTGAGGCAGGGAAATGGAAACACCATATATTTT. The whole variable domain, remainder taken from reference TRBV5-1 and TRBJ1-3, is KAGVTQTPRYLIKTRGQQVTLSCSPISGHRSVSWYQQTPGQGLQFLFEYFSETQRNKGNFPGRFSGRQFSNSRSEMNVSTLELGDSALYLCASSLRQGNGNTIYFGEGSWLTVV.